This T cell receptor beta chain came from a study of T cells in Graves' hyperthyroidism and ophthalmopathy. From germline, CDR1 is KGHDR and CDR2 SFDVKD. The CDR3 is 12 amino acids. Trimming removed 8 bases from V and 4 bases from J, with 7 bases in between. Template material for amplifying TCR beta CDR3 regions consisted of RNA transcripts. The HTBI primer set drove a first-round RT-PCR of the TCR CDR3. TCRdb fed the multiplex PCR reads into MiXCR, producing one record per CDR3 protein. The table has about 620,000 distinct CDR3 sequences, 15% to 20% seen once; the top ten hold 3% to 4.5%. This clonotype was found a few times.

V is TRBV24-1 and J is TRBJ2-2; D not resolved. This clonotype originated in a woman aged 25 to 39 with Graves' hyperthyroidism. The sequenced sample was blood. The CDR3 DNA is TGTGCCACCAAAGCGAGCACCGGGGAGCTGTTTTTT. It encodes CATKASTGELFF.